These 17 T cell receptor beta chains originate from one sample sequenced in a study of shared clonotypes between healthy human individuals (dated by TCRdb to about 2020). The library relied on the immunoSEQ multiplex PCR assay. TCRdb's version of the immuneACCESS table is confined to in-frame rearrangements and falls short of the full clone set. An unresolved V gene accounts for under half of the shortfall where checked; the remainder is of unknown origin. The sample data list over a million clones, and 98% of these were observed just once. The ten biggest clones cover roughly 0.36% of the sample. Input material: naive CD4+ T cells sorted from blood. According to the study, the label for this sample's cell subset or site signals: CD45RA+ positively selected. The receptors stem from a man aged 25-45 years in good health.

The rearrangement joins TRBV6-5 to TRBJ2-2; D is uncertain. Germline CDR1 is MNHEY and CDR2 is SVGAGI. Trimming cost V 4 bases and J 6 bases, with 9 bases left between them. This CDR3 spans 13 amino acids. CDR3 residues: CASSSTLAGELFF. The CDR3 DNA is TGTGCCAGCAGTTCTACTCTAGCCGGGGAGCTGTTTTTT.

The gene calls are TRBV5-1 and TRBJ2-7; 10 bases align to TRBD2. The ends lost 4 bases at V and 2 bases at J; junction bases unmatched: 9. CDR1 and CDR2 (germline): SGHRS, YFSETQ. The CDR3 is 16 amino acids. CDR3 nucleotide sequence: TGCGCCAGCAGCCCTAGGACTAGCGGAGGGACCTACGAGCAGTACTTC. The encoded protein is CASSPRTSGGTYEQYF.

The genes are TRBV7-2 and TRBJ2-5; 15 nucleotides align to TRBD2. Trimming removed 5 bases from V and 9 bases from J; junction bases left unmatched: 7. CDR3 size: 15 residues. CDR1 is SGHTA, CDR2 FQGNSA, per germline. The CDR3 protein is CASSPGLAGGGAQYF. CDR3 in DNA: TGTGCCAGCAGCCCGGGACTAGCGGGGGGTGGGGCCCAGTACTTC.

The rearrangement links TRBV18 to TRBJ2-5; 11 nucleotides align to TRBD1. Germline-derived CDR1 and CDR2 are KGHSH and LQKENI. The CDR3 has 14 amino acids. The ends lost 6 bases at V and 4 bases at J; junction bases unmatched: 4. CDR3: CASSRTGGVETQYF. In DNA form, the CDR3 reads TGTGCCAGCTCTCGGACAGGGGGCGTAGAGACCCAGTACTTC.

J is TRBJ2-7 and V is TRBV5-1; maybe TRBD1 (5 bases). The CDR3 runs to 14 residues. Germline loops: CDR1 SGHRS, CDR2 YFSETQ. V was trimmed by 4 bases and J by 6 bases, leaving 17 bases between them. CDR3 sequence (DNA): TGCGCCAGCAGCCCGACAGCCTTGACTGGCGAGCAGTACTTC. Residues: CASSPTALTGEQYF.

The CDR3 coding sequence is TGTGCCAGCAGCCAACCGGGACAGGGTGTCTACAATGAGCAGTTCTTC. Translation: CASSQPGQGVYNEQFF. The J gene is TRBJ2-1, the V gene TRBV14; 9 bases are shared with TRBD1. The CDR3 contains 16 residues. In germline, CDR1 is SGHDN, CDR2 FVKESK. The trim removed 2 bases at V and 3 bases at J, leaving 5 bases unmatched. Combining the CDR3 with reference TRBV14 and TRBJ2-1 gives the whole variable domain EAGVTQFPSHSVIEKGQTVTLRCDPISGHDNLYWYRRVMGKEIKFLLHFVKESKQDESGMPNNRFLAERTGGTYSTLKVQPAELEDSGVYFCASSQPGQGVYNEQFFGPGTRLTVL.

In DNA, the CDR3 is TGTGCCAGCAGCCCGGACCCCATGAACACTGAAGCTTTCTTT. Its translation is CASSPDPMNTEAFF. The chain has TRBV11-2 and TRBJ1-1, with no clear D. Germline lookup yields CDR1 SGHAT and CDR2 FQNNGV. The V end lost 5 bases, the J end lost 0 bases, and 10 bases lay between the germline ends. The CDR3 consists of 14 residues.

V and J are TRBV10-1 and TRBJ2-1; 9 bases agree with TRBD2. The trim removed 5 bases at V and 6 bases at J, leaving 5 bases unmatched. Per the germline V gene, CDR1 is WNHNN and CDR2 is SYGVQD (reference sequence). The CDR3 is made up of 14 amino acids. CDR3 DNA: TGCGCCAGCAGTCGCTCTAGCGGGGCCAATGAGCAGTTCTTC. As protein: CASSRSSGANEQFF.

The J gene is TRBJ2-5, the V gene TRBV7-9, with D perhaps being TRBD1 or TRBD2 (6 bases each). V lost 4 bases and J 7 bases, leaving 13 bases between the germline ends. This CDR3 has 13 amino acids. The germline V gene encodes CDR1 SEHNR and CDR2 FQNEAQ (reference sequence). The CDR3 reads CASSWEEGGTQYF. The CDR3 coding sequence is TGTGCCAGCAGCTGGGAGGAAGGGGGGACCCAGTACTTC.

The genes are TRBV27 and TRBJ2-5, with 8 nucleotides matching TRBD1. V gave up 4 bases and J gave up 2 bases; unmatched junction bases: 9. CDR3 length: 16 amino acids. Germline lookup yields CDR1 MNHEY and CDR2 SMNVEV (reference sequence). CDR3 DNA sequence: TGTGCCAGCAGTTCTATAACCGGGACAGGACAAGAGACCCAGTACTTC. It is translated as CASSSITGTGQETQYF.

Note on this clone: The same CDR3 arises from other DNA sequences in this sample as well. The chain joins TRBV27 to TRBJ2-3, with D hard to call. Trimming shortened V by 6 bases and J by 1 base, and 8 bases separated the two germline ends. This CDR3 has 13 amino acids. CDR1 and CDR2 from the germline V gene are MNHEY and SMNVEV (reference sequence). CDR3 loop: CASRRPGTDTQYF. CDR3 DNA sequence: TGTGCCAGCAGGAGGCCAGGCACAGATACGCAGTATTTT.

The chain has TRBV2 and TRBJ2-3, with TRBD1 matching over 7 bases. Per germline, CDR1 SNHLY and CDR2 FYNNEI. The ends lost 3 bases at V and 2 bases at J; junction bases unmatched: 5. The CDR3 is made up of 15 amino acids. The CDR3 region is CASSDQGVPTDTQYF. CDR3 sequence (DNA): TGTGCCAGCAGTGACCAGGGGGTGCCCACAGATACGCAGTATTTT.

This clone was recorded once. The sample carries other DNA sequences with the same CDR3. This CDR3 reads CSVRTLGETQYF. The DNA for the CDR3 is TGCAGCGTTAGGACCCTTGGGGAGACCCAGTACTTC. The chain is built from TRBV29-1 and TRBJ2-5, with D unresolved. This CDR3 has 12 amino acids. Germline V CDR1 and CDR2: SQVTM, ANQGSEA. The germline V and J ends were trimmed by 5 bases and 5 bases, with 12 bases remaining between them.

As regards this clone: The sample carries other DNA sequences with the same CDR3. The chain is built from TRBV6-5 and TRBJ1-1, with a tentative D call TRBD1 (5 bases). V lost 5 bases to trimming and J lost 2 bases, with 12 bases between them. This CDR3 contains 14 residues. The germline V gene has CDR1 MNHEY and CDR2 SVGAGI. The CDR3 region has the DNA TGTGCCAGCAGTAGAACAGGAGTTAACACTGAAGCTTTCTTT. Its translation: CASSRTGVNTEAFF.

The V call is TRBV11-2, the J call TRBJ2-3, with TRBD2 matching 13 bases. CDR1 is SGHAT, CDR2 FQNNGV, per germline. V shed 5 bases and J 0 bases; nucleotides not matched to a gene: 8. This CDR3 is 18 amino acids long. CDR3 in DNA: TGTGCCAGCAGCCTCCGACTAGCGGGAGGCCTTAGCACAGATACGCAGTATTTT. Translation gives CASSLRLAGGLSTDTQYF.

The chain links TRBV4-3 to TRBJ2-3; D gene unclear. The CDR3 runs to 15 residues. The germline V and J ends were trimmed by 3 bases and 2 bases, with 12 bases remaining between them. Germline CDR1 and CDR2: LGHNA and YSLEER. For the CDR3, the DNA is TGCGCCAGCAGCCAGGGTGGTGTAGCCACAGATACGCAGTATTTT. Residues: CASSQGGVATDTQYF.

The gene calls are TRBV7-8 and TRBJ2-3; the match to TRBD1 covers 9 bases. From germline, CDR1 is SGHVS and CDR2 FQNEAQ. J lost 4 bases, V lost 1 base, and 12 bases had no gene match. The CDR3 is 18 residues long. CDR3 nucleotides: TGTGCCAGCAGCTTAGGAGGTTGGACAGGGGCGGACGCAGATACGCAGTATTTT. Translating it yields CASSLGGWTGADADTQYF. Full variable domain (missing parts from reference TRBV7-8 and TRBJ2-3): GAGVSQSPRYKVAKRGQDVALRCDPISGHVSLFWYQQALGQGPEFLTYFQNEAQLDKSGLPSDRFFAERPEGSVSTLKIQRTQQEDSAVYLCASSLGGWTGADADTQYFGPGTRLTVL.